Following are 8 T cell receptor beta chains from one sample sequenced in a study of shared clonotypes between healthy human individuals. Only in-frame clones appear in the TCRdb table, and some are missing; sequencing was by immunoSEQ multiplex PCR. The profile covers 2,500,000 or so clones, with just under 95% appearing a single time and 0.37% taken by the ten largest. Sequences were obtained from naive CD4+ T cells from PBMCs. Subset meaning: CD45RA+ positively selected. The receptors originated from a man aged 18 to 30 in good health. Some clones in this sample may be carry-over from other donors' samples.

This sequence joins TRBV9 and TRBJ2-5; D not resolved. CDR3 length: 14 amino acids. Trimming removed 3 bases at V and 2 bases at J, with 11 bases between. Germline V gene data show CDR1 as SGDLS and CDR2 as YYNGEE. CDR3 DNA sequence: TGTGCCAGCAGCGCCGTAGCTGCTCAAGAGACCCAGTACTTC. It codes for CASSAVAAQETQYF.

The chain has TRBV6-6 and TRBJ1-2; possible D gene TRBD1, 6 bases. This CDR3 is built from 12 residues. Germline V gene data show CDR1 as MNHNY and CDR2 as SVGAGI (reference sequence). The CDR3 nucleotides read TGTGGAAGTGGGGGGGCGCCCTATGGCTACACCTTC. This codes for CGSGGAPYGYTF.

In this sample, this clone turned up once. This chain uses TRBV29-1 with TRBJ2-2, with D maybe TRBD2 (7 bases). Germline CDR1 and CDR2: SQVTM and ANQGSEA. This CDR3 spans 16 amino acids. V was pared by 3 bases and J by 5 bases, with 19 bases between. CDR3 DNA: TGCAGCGTTGATCCCACAAGGGGGGGGATAACCGGGGAGCTGTTTTTT. Its translation is CSVDPTRGGITGELFF.

This clone was counted only a few times. This chain joins TRBV19 and TRBJ1-1, with D tentatively TRBD1 (5 bases). Looked up from germline, CDR1 is LNHDA and CDR2 is SQIVND (reference sequence). V shed 5 bases and J shed 10 bases, with 11 bases lying between them. The CDR3 runs to 11 residues. Here the CDR3 DNA reads TGTGCCAGTAGTCTCGGAAGGGGAGCTTTCTTT. Protein sequence: CASSLGRGAFF.

CDR3 residues: CASSLAKGLADPNNEQFF. Written as DNA, the CDR3 is TGCGCCAGCAGCTTGGCCAAGGGACTAGCGGACCCGAACAATGAGCAGTTCTTC. V usage is TRBV5-1 and J usage is TRBJ2-1, with 11 bases identical to TRBD2. The CDR3 has 18 amino acids. With 0 bases clipped from V and 5 bases from J, the junction kept 10 bases outside the gene matches. Germline assignment: CDR1 SGHRS and CDR2 YFSETQ.

V and J are TRBV11-2 and TRBJ2-5; D call uncertain. The V gene lost 0 bases and the J gene lost 5 bases, with 4 bases spanning the gap. The germline V gene has CDR1 SGHAT and CDR2 FQNNGV. The CDR3 sequence is 12 residues long. CDR3 bases: TGTGCCAGCAGCTTAGAGCTCGAGACCCAGTACTTC. This translates into CASSLELETQYF.

V usage is TRBV18 and J usage is TRBJ2-5; 9 bases match TRBD2. The CDR3 length is 17 residues. The trim removed 6 bases at V and 2 bases at J, leaving 13 bases unmatched. The V gene's germline CDR1 is KGHSH and CDR2 LQKENI. This chain's CDR3 is CASSIKSSGARQETQYF. DNA for the CDR3: TGTGCCAGCTCGATCAAATCTAGCGGGGCGAGGCAAGAGACCCAGTACTTC.

This chain uses TRBV28 with TRBJ1-1; D unresolved. The germline V gene encodes CDR1 MDHEN and CDR2 SYDVKM. The ends were cut back, 5 bases at V and 10 bases at J, with 17 bases in the middle. The CDR3 runs 13 residues. CDR3 sequence (DNA): TGTGCCAGCAGTCCCGGACCAGGTCAAGGAGCTTTCTTT. Its protein is CASSPGPGQGAFF.